This entry lists 21 T cell receptor beta chains sequenced from one sample in a study of T cells in narcolepsy. Repertoires were generated with immunoSEQ multiplex PCR, while TCRdb's copy carries only in-frame clones and drops some. The sample yields about 30,000 clones, approximately 80% seen once. The sequencing input was CD45RA- memory CD4+ T cells from PBMCs. The receptors come from a human donor with narcolepsy.

The chain couples TRBV7-6 to TRBJ1-4, with 11 bases fitting TRBD1. The CDR3 is 16 residues long. With V trimmed by 1 base and J by 3 bases, 1 base remained unmatched. CDR1 and CDR2 (germline): SGHVS, FNYEAQ. The CDR3 spells CASSLGGQGANEKLFF. In DNA, the CDR3 is TGTGCCAGCAGCTTAGGGGGACAGGGGGCTAATGAAAAACTGTTTTTT.

The genes are TRBV10-3 and TRBJ2-7, with a possible D match to TRBD2 (5 bases). Trimming stripped 6 bases from V and 5 bases from J, with 14 bases between. The CDR3 spans 13 residues. Looked up from germline, CDR1 is ENHRY and CDR2 is SYGVKD. The CDR3 DNA sequence: TGTGCCATCAGCGACCGGGGAACCAACGAGCAGTACTTC. This codes for CAISDRGTNEQYF.

The chain employs TRBV19 and TRBJ1-2; no definite D call. The CDR3 is made up of 15 amino acids. Germline lookup yields CDR1 LNHDA and CDR2 SQIVND (reference sequence). The V end was cut by 7 bases, the J end by 2 bases, with 17 bases between. The CDR3 loop reads CASNLSPAYNYGYTF. The CDR3 DNA is TGTGCCAGTAATCTTAGCCCAGCTTACAACTATGGCTACACCTTC.

This clone came up once. This chain joins TRBV6-1 and TRBJ1-5, with 7 positions matching TRBD1. V lost 4 bases and J lost 7; bases outside the gene matches: 4. Germline CDR1 is MNHNS and CDR2 is SASEGT. The CDR3 has 13 residues. CDR3 region: CASSATGEQPQHF. In nucleotides, the CDR3 is TGTGCCAGCAGTGCAACAGGGGAACAGCCCCAGCATTTT.

The CDR3 here is CSVVLGTGMFEQYF. CDR3 nucleotides: TGCAGCGTTGTTCTAGGGACAGGGATGTTTGAGCAGTACTTC. J is TRBJ2-7 and V is TRBV29-1; 9 nucleotides align to TRBD1. Germline V gene sequence: CDR1 SQVTM, CDR2 ANQGSEA. V shed 4 bases and J 7 bases; nucleotides not matched to a gene: 11. This CDR3 is 14 amino acids long.

The chain uses TRBV7-9 and TRBJ1-4, with D tentatively TRBD1 (6 bases). This CDR3 region has 14 residues. Germline-derived CDR1 and CDR2 are SEHNR and FQNEAQ (reference sequence). The germline V and J ends were trimmed by 5 bases and 3 bases, with 10 bases remaining between them. CDR3 DNA: TGTGCCAGCAGCCGGGACACTTCTAATGAAAAACTGTTTTTT. Its protein is CASSRDTSNEKLFF.

The chain recombines TRBV28 with TRBJ1-2; unclear D gene. Germline V gives CDR1 MDHEN, CDR2 SYDVKM. V gave up 2 bases and J gave up 3 bases, with 4 bases separating them. This CDR3 is 12 amino acids long. The CDR3 DNA follows: TGTGCCAGCAGTTTAGTGGACTATGGCTACACCTTC. The encoded protein is CASSLVDYGYTF.

V is TRBV9 and J is TRBJ2-1; tentative D call: TRBD2 (6 bases). The CDR3 totals 16 residues. Trimming removed 3 bases from V and 3 bases from J, with 16 bases in between. Looked up from germline, CDR1 is SGDLS and CDR2 is YYNGEE. The CDR3 loop is CASSARGTVGYNEQFF. The CDR3 DNA reads TGTGCCAGCAGCGCTCGCGGGACTGTGGGCTACAATGAGCAGTTCTTC.

V gene TRBV30 combines with J gene TRBJ1-5; unclear D gene. The V end lost 3 bases, the J end lost 0 bases, and 6 bases lay between the germline ends. CDR1 is GTSNPN and CDR2 is SVGIG in the germline V gene (reference sequence). There are 13 residues in the CDR3. CDR3 DNA: TGTGCCTGGAGGAGGGATAGCAATCAGCCCCAGCATTTT. Translated: CAWRRDSNQPQHF. Based on the CDR3 plus reference TRBV30 and TRBJ1-5, the full variable domain is SQTIHQWPATLVQPVGSPLSLECTVEGTSNPNLYWYRQAAGRGLQLLFYSVGIGQISSEVPQNLSASRPQDRQFILSSKKLLLSDSGFYLCAWRRDSNQPQHFGDGTRLSIL.

The CDR3 region is CASSQDAGVGNTEAFF. In DNA, the CDR3 is TGTGCCAGCAGCCAAGATGCAGGGGTGGGGAACACTGAAGCTTTCTTT. This sequence joins TRBV4-2 and TRBJ1-1, with D possibly being TRBD1 (6 bases). Trimming pared 0 bases from V and 1 base from J, leaving 12 bases between. There are 16 residues in the CDR3. Germline V gene data show CDR1 as LGHNA and CDR2 as YNFKEQ.

The V and J genes are TRBV2 and TRBJ2-2; 9 nucleotides match TRBD1. CDR1 SNHLY and CDR2 FYNNEI come from the germline V gene. This CDR3 region has 14 residues. With 10 bases clipped from V and 4 bases from J, the junction kept 7 bases outside the gene matches. The CDR3 spells CATSGQGLTGELFF. The CDR3 nucleotides read TGTGCCACCTCTGGACAGGGGCTCACCGGGGAGCTGTTTTTT.

This chain links TRBV6-6 with TRBJ2-5; TRBD1 or TRBD2 may be the D gene (6 bases each). Germline values: CDR1 MNHNY, CDR2 SVGAGI (reference sequence). The V end lost 5 bases, the J end lost 5 bases, and 18 bases lay between the germline ends. The CDR3 is 15 residues long. CDR3: CASSTGGGTAETQYF. The CDR3 DNA reads as TGTGCCAGCAGTACCGGAGGGGGGACTGCTGAGACCCAGTACTTC.

The rearrangement uses TRBV5-1 and TRBJ2-2; D is unclear. The V gene's germline CDR1 is SGHRS and CDR2 YFSETQ. The CDR3 sequence is 14 residues long. V lost 1 base, J lost 3 bases, and 7 bases lay in between. The CDR3 coding sequence is TGCGCCAGCAGCTTGCCTGCGGACACCGGGGAGCTGTTTTTT. Its protein is CASSLPADTGELFF.

This clone was recorded once. V usage is TRBV5-8 and J usage is TRBJ2-5; 11 bases match TRBD2. CDR1 SGHTS and CDR2 YDEGEE come from the germline V gene. CDR3 length equals 18 residues. V was pared by 0 bases and J by 0 bases, with 7 bases of the junction left unmatched. CDR3: CASSLAASGGPYQETQYF. The CDR3 bases are TGTGCCAGCAGCTTGGCGGCTAGCGGGGGGCCCTACCAAGAGACCCAGTACTTC. Variable domain in full (rest from reference TRBV5-8 and TRBJ2-5): EAGVTQSPTHLIKTRGQQATLRCSPISGHTSVYWYQQALGLGLQFLLWYDEGEERNRGNFPPRFSGRQFPNYSSELNVNALELEDSALYLCASSLAASGGPYQETQYFGPGTRLLVL.

The CDR3 protein is CASSEQAFF. The DNA of the CDR3 is TGTGCCAGCAGCGAACAAGCTTTCTTT. This rearrangement joins TRBV7-2 to TRBJ1-1; D is ambiguous. This CDR3 contains 9 residues. Germline V gene lookup returns CDR1 SGHTA and CDR2 FQGNSA. V was pared by 5 bases and J by 9 bases, with 4 bases between.

The V and J genes are TRBV25-1 and TRBJ1-2; 8 bases are a match to TRBD1. The length of the CDR3 is 17 residues. The germline CDR1 and CDR2 sequences are MGHDK and SYGVNS. V was pared by 0 bases and J by 8 bases, with 14 bases of the junction left unmatched. The CDR3: CASSEYSDREILRGYTF. The CDR3 coding sequence is TGTGCCAGCAGTGAATACTCGGACAGGGAGATTTTAAGGGGCTACACCTTC.

In its sample, this clone was seen a few times. The chain couples TRBV5-1 to TRBJ2-1; 7 nucleotides align to TRBD1. Germline V gene lookup returns CDR1 SGHRS and CDR2 YFSETQ. CDR3 size: 14 residues. After removal of 6 bases from V and 5 bases from J, the junction contained 8 bases not matched to a gene. The CDR3 sequence is CASIRLGQDNEQFF. The DNA of the CDR3 is TGCGCCAGCATCCGGCTCGGACAGGACAATGAGCAGTTCTTC.

The chain recombines TRBV10-3 with TRBJ2-3; D remains unclear. The CDR3 has 11 residues. The germline CDR1 and CDR2 sequences are ENHRY and SYGVKD. V dropped 7 bases and J dropped 5 bases, with 7 bases sitting between them. CDR3 protein: CAITRGDTQYF. The CDR3 region has the DNA TGTGCCATCACTCGCGGAGATACGCAGTATTTT.

The rearrangement uses TRBV19 and TRBJ1-1; maybe TRBD1 (5 bases). Germline V gene lookup returns CDR1 LNHDA and CDR2 SQIVND (reference sequence). This CDR3 comprises 16 residues. Trimming cost V 7 bases and J 0 bases, with 18 bases left between them. As DNA, the CDR3 is TGTGCCAGTACCCCCCTTGGGGCACCCTTGAACACTGAAGCTTTCTTT. Translated, it gives CASTPLGAPLNTEAFF. The entire variable domain, with the rest obtained from reference TRBV19 and TRBJ1-1, is as follows: DGGITQSPKYLFRKEGQNVTLSCEQNLNHDAMYWYRQDPGQGLRLIYYSQIVNDFQKGDIAEGYSVSREKKESFPLTVTSAQKNPTAFYLCASTPLGAPLNTEAFFGQGTRLTVV.

The V and J genes are TRBV7-3 and TRBJ1-1, with D possibly being TRBD1 (6 bases). CDR1 and CDR2 (germline): SGHTA, FQGTGA. This CDR3 contains 14 residues. Trimming pared 2 bases from V and 5 bases from J, leaving 12 bases between. The CDR3 DNA follows: TGTGCCAGCAGCTTATGGTCTACAGGGACTGAAGCTTTCTTT. This sequence encodes CASSLWSTGTEAFF.

This clone was observed once. This rearrangement joins TRBV5-4 to TRBJ2-6; no clear D. This CDR3 is 14 amino acids long. Germline V CDR1 and CDR2: SGHNT, YYREEE (reference sequence). V gave up 0 bases and J gave up 4 bases, with 5 bases separating them. The CDR3 DNA is TGTGCCAGCAGCTTGGAGTCCGGGGCCAACGTCCTGACTTTC. Protein: CASSLESGANVLTF.